The 19 T cell receptor beta chains given below trace back to one sample, sequenced in a study of immune reconstitution after stem cell transplant in scleroderma. TCRdb analysed the RT-PCR reads with MiXCR anew, one entry per CDR3 protein. The sample lists hundreds of distinct CDR3 sequences; about 9.4% were seen once. The specimen was obtained before or after autologous hematopoietic stem cell transplantation (not recorded which). The receptors derive from a male donor with systemic sclerosis.

This clonotype is large in the sample. The rearrangement links TRBV20-1 to TRBJ2-7; 7 bases match TRBD2. Germline V gene sequence: CDR1 DFQATT, CDR2 SNEGSKA (reference sequence). There are 15 residues in the CDR3. Trimming at V came to 6 bases and at J to 0 bases, leaving 11 bases not matched to a gene. The CDR3 sequence: CSAELGGDYSYEQYF. The CDR3 bases are TGCAGTGCGGAGCTTGGAGGGGACTACTCCTACGAGCAGTACTTC.

Sample share makes this clonotype large. V usage is TRBV5-1 and J usage is TRBJ1-6; D unclear. The germline gives CDR1 SGHRS, CDR2 YFSETQ. The CDR3 runs 12 residues. V lost 0 bases and J 7 bases, leaving 2 bases between the germline ends. This CDR3 is CASSLGNSPLHF. CDR3 coding DNA: TGCGCCAGCAGCTTGGGCAATTCACCCCTCCACTTT.

For this clonotype: A junction boundary mismatches the germline segment, possibly from a read error. J is TRBJ2-2 and V is TRBV18, with D perhaps matching TRBD2 (5 bases). Germline CDR1 and CDR2: KGHSH and LQKENI. This CDR3 spans 16 amino acids. CDR3 bases: TGTGCCAGCTCCAAACCCCGCTCATTGAACACCGGGAAGCTGTTTTTT. Encoded protein: CASSKPRSLNTGKLFF. The full variable domain, rest sourced from reference TRBV18 and TRBJ2-2, is NAGVMQNPRHLVRRRGQEARLRCSPMKGHSHVYWYRQLPEEGLKFMVYLQKENIIDESGMPKERFSAEFPKEGPSILRIQQVVRGDSAAYFCASSKPRSLNTGKLFFGEGSRLTVL.

Within the sample, this clonotype is medium-sized (0.01 to 0.1%). The rearrangement uses TRBV20-1 and TRBJ2-7; 10 nucleotides align to TRBD1. This CDR3 is 13 amino acids long. V lost 2 bases, J lost 5 bases, and 3 bases stayed unmatched. In germline, CDR1 is DFQATT, CDR2 SNEGSKA (reference sequence). The CDR3 reads CSARRDRGNEQYF. Written as DNA, the CDR3 is TGCAGTGCTAGACGGGACAGGGGTAACGAGCAGTACTTC.

Relative to its sample, this clonotype is medium-sized. The chain is built from TRBV10-1 and TRBJ2-2; TRBD1 aligns across 7 bases. With 6 bases clipped from V and 6 bases from J, the junction kept 10 bases outside the gene matches. CDR3 length: 15 amino acids. CDR1 is WNHNN and CDR2 is SYGVQD in the germline V gene (reference sequence). The CDR3 DNA is TGCGCCAGCAGCTCGACAGGGAGCCCAGCCGGGGAGCTGTTTTTT. Protein product: CASSSTGSPAGELFF.

This clonotype was seen a single time. A junction end diverges from the germline sequence, so it may reflect a read error. V usage is TRBV12-3 or TRBV12-4 and J usage is TRBJ1-2; TRBD1 matches 11 bases. The CDR3 totals 16 residues. CDR3 sequence reads: CASSDYSGTGGYGYTF. The DNA for the CDR3 is TGCGCCAGCAGTGATTATTCAGGGACAGGGGGGTATGGCTACACCTTC.

This clonotype is classed as large. The chain employs TRBV30 and TRBJ1-5; D gene unclear. The CDR3 totals 15 residues. Trimming left V 0 bases short and J 2 bases short, with 11 bases between. Germline values: CDR1 GTSNPN, CDR2 SVGIG (reference sequence). CDR3 coding DNA: TGTGCCTGGAGTGTTACGTCCCTTGGCAATCAGCCCCAGCATTTT. Protein product: CAWSVTSLGNQPQHF.

The chain combines TRBV5-1 with TRBJ2-7, with a possible D match to TRBD2 (6 bases). The CDR3 is 14 residues long. Germline assignment: CDR1 SGHRS and CDR2 YFSETQ. V lost 7 bases, J lost 2 bases, and 16 bases lay in between. CDR3 in DNA: TGCGCCAGCGGGGAAAGGGCGGGACCCTACGAGCAGTACTTC. Its translation: CASGERAGPYEQYF.

This clonotype is medium-sized. J is TRBJ2-4 and V is TRBV7-8, with TRBD1 identical over 9 bases. Germline loops: CDR1 SGHVS, CDR2 FQNEAQ. The CDR3 covers 18 residues. V dropped 5 bases and J dropped 7; count of bases not matched to a gene: 18. This CDR3 reads CASSVHPFPTGGENIQYF. The CDR3 DNA reads TGTGCCAGCAGCGTACACCCTTTCCCGACAGGGGGTGAGAACATTCAGTACTTC.

In its sample, this clonotype is medium-sized. CDR3 sequence reads: CASSLAPRAGGPGDIQYF. DNA of the CDR3: TGTGCCAGCAGCTTAGCCCCTCGAGCGGGGGGCCCCGGGGACATTCAGTACTTC. V and J are TRBV13 and TRBJ2-4; 9 bases match TRBD2. There are 18 residues in the CDR3. Germline trimming cut 1 base from V and 8 bases from J; bases unmatched to any gene: 15. The germline V gene encodes CDR1 PRHDT and CDR2 FYEKMQ (reference sequence).

This clonotype was recorded a few times. The rearrangement links TRBV5-8 to TRBJ2-3; 13 nucleotides line up with TRBD2. The trim removed 0 bases at V and 2 bases at J, leaving 3 bases unmatched. Germline V gene sequence: CDR1 SGHTS, CDR2 YDEGEE. CDR3 size: 17 residues. Here the CDR3 reads CASSLDGTSGDTDTQYF. Written as DNA, the CDR3 is TGTGCCAGCAGCTTGGACGGGACTAGCGGGGACACAGATACGCAGTATTTT.

By its share, this clonotype is large. The DNA of the CDR3 is TGCAGTGCTTCCACCCTGGGGACTGAAGCTTTCTTT. This sequence encodes CSASTLGTEAFF. This chain joins TRBV20-1 and TRBJ1-1; D is unresolved. Germline CDR1 and CDR2: DFQATT and SNEGSKA (reference sequence). The V end was cut by 5 bases, the J end by 5 bases, with 12 bases between. This CDR3 is 12 amino acids long.

The chain has TRBV12-3 or TRBV12-4 and TRBJ2-3; perhaps D is TRBD1 or TRBD2 (5 bases each). The CDR3 runs to 14 residues. Between the trimmed V and J ends, which lost 5 bases and 3 bases, there was a span of 12 bases. The CDR3 spells CASSGLGGTDTQYF. The CDR3 DNA reads as TGTGCCAGCAGTGGTCTTGGGGGAACAGATACGCAGTATTTT.

This clonotype is deemed medium-sized. The chain employs TRBV9 and TRBJ2-7; D possibly corresponds to TRBD2 (6 bases). Germline CDR1 and CDR2: SGDLS and YYNGEE. The V end lost 3 bases, the J end lost 4 bases, and 11 bases lay between the germline ends. The CDR3 contains 13 residues. The CDR3 sequence: CASSAGEGYEQYF. In nucleotides, the CDR3 is TGTGCCAGCAGCGCGGGAGAGGGGTACGAGCAGTACTTC.

By share, this clonotype counts as medium-sized (0.01 to 0.1%). The chain has TRBV4-2 and TRBJ2-3; unclear D gene. Trimming cost V 0 bases and J 6 bases, with 10 bases left between them. CDR3 size: 14 residues. CDR1 is LGHNA and CDR2 is YNFKEQ in the germline V gene. CDR3 in amino acids: CASSQDPIVDTQYF. CDR3 coding DNA: TGTGCCAGCAGCCAAGACCCCATAGTGGATACGCAGTATTTT.

This clonotype is termed large (0.1 to 1%). The chain links TRBV10-2 to TRBJ2-1; D gene uncertain. The CDR3 has 13 amino acids. Germline V gene data show CDR1 as WSHSY and CDR2 as SAAADI. Trimming removed 5 bases at V and 0 bases at J, with 5 bases between. CDR3 sequence: CASSRSSYNEQFF. The CDR3 DNA reads TGCGCCAGCAGTAGAAGCTCCTACAATGAGCAGTTCTTC.

The chain carries TRBV12-3 or TRBV12-4 and TRBJ2-1; D remains ambiguous. The CDR3 consists of 11 residues. The V end was cut by 4 bases, the J end by 7 bases, with 5 bases between. The CDR3 DNA sequence: TGTGCCAGCAGTTGGAAGAATGAGCAGTTCTTC. It is translated as CASSWKNEQFF.

This clonotype is termed medium-sized. This chain links TRBV5-1 with TRBJ2-3; either TRBD1 or TRBD2 may supply D (7 bases each). The CDR3 is made up of 14 amino acids. Germline V lookup: CDR1 SGHRS, CDR2 YFSETQ. Deletions cut 0 bases from V and 4 bases from J, with 9 bases between. The CDR3 protein is CASSLAGGADTQYF. CDR3 DNA sequence: TGCGCCAGCAGCTTGGCAGGGGGGGCAGATACGCAGTATTTT.

Relative to its sample, this clonotype is large. The rearrangement joins TRBV28 to TRBJ2-2; a weak D match, TRBD1 (7 bases). This CDR3 is 14 amino acids long. V lost 4 bases and J lost 4, with 10 bases in between. The V gene's germline CDR1 is MDHEN and CDR2 SYDVKM. The CDR3 sequence is CASSWQGGTGELFF. The CDR3, as DNA: TGTGCCAGCAGTTGGCAGGGGGGCACCGGGGAGCTGTTTTTT. Variable domain in full (rest from reference TRBV28 and TRBJ2-2): DVKVTQSSRYLVKRTGEKVFLECVQDMDHENMFWYRQDPGLGLRLIYFSYDVKMKEKGDIPEGYSVSREKKERFSLILESASTNQTSMYLCASSWQGGTGELFFGEGSRLTVL.